Below, 27 T cell receptor beta chains from the same sample are listed, as sequenced in a study of HIV-infected children after antiretroviral therapy interruption. Treatment noted: PENTA 11 planned treatment interruption arm or continuous ART arm. The TCR library was built from RNA with a 3' RACE protocol and unique molecular identifiers. TCRdb re-analysed the 3' RACE reads in MiXCR, keeping a single row per CDR3 protein. The profile shows 90,000 or so distinct CDR3 sequences, about 7.2% of them singletons. The sample in question was CD45RA+ CD4+ T cells from PBMCs, pooled from several time points, obtained from a donor given antiretroviral therapy, either interrupted or continuous. Documented subset: naive CD4+ CD45RA+ CD45RO- T cells. These receptor sequences come from a pool of human donors with HIV.

This clonotype was counted only a few times. The chain carries TRBV6-1 and TRBJ1-2; D is perhaps TRBD1 (6 bases). Germline lookup yields CDR1 MNHNS and CDR2 SASEGT. This CDR3 spans 15 amino acids. V lost 3 bases to trimming and J lost 4 bases, with 15 bases between them. This chain's CDR3 is CASSETTGLSYGYTF. The CDR3 DNA reads as TGTGCCAGCAGTGAGACGACAGGCCTCTCCTATGGCTACACCTTC.

This clonotype was observed a handful of times. This chain uses TRBV3-1 with TRBJ1-2, with TRBD1 matching over 9 bases. The junction had 5 bases not matched to a gene; V was cut back by 3 bases and J by 6 bases. Germline CDR1 and CDR2: LGHDT and YNNKEL (reference sequence). This CDR3 contains 14 residues. The CDR3 sequence is CASSHWTGDNGYTF. The CDR3 DNA is TGTGCCAGCAGCCACTGGACAGGGGATAATGGCTACACCTTC.

Points on this clonotype: Since a much larger clone is just one base distant, this may be a read error. This CDR3 reads CSVARRDSRYTEAFF. The CDR3 DNA reads as TGCAGCGTGGCTAGACGGGACAGCCGGTACACTGAAGCTTTCTTT. The rearrangement joins TRBV29-1 to TRBJ1-1, with 7 bases matching TRBD1. Losses at the gene ends were 6 bases for V and 3 bases for J; bases not matched to a gene: 13. The CDR3 contains 15 residues. Germline values: CDR1 SQVTM, CDR2 ANQGSEA.

This clonotype was counted only a few times. The chain uses TRBV18 and TRBJ2-2; no definite D call. The CDR3 runs 16 residues. Germline values: CDR1 KGHSH, CDR2 LQKENI. V was pared by 1 base and J by 4 bases, with 13 bases between. CDR3 DNA: TGTGCCAGCTCACCACGGCCGACTTCGGGCACCGGGGAGCTGTTTTTT. Protein sequence: CASSPRPTSGTGELFF.

At least ten counts were recorded for this clonotype. The chain couples TRBV7-3 to TRBJ2-1, with unresolved D. V lost 3 bases to trimming and J lost 8 bases, with 5 bases between them. The CDR3 covers 11 residues. CDR1 and CDR2 from the germline V gene are SGHTA and FQGTGA. CDR3 sequence: CASSFEHEQFF. The CDR3 bases are TGTGCCAGCAGCTTTGAGCATGAGCAGTTCTTC.

This clonotype was seen ten or more times. The J gene is TRBJ1-6, the V gene TRBV6-5; TRBD1 aligns across 11 bases. There are 18 residues in the CDR3. In germline, CDR1 is MNHEY, CDR2 SVGAGI. With V trimmed by 0 bases and J by 6 bases, 7 bases remained unmatched. Here the CDR3 reads CASSYSTGQGVGNSPLHF. For the CDR3, the DNA is TGTGCCAGCAGTTACTCGACGGGACAGGGGGTCGGTAATTCACCCCTCCACTTT.

This clonotype was recorded at least ten times. The chain links TRBV5-1 to TRBJ2-3; D unclear. The CDR3 spans 14 residues. Germline V lookup: CDR1 SGHRS, CDR2 YFSETQ. Deletions cut 0 bases from V and 0 bases from J, with 5 bases between. The CDR3 bases are TGCGCCAGCAGCTTGGACGGGAGCACAGATACGCAGTATTTT. Translated, it gives CASSLDGSTDTQYF.

The CDR3 here is CASSEPPYEQYF. CDR3 in DNA: TGTGCCAGCTCGGAACCCCCCTACGAGCAGTACTTC. This rearrangement joins TRBV19 to TRBJ2-7; D uncertain. Trimming shortened V by 9 bases and J by 2 bases, and 11 bases separated the two germline ends. The CDR3 is 12 residues long. Per germline, CDR1 LNHDA and CDR2 SQIVND (reference sequence).

This clonotype was recorded at least ten times. The chain combines TRBV6-5 with TRBJ2-7; TRBD1 might be the D (6 bases). V dropped 4 bases and J dropped 6 bases, with 7 bases sitting between them. CDR3 size: 11 residues. The germline V gene encodes CDR1 MNHEY and CDR2 SVGAGI. CDR3 DNA: TGTGCCAGCAGTTTAGGGGGCGAGCAGTACTTC. This encodes CASSLGGEQYF.

This clonotype was detected ten times or more. The chain links TRBV12-3 or TRBV12-4 to TRBJ1-5; TRBD1 aligns across 7 bases. Trimming took 5 bases from V and 16 from J; bases not matched to a gene: 11. The CDR3 covers 12 residues. CDR3 loop: CASSQGHRGFHF. DNA of the CDR3: TGTGCCAGCAGTCAGGGACACAGGGGATTTCATTTT.

The genes are TRBV6-5 and TRBJ2-7; TRBD1 matches at 7 bases. Trimming took 6 bases from V and 4 from J; bases not matched to a gene: 6. Germline CDR1 and CDR2: MNHEY and SVGAGI. The CDR3 spans 13 residues. The CDR3 DNA is TGTGCCAGCAGGCGCGCGACAGGGTACGAGCAGTACTTC. Translated: CASRRATGYEQYF.

This clonotype has a handful of counts. The rearrangement links TRBV5-6 to TRBJ2-1; the match to TRBD2 covers 7 bases. J was trimmed by 6 bases and V by 1 base; bases with no gene match: 7. The V gene's germline CDR1 is SGHDT and CDR2 YYEEEE. This CDR3 region has 15 residues. CDR3 residues: CASSLTGGYLNEQFF. The CDR3 DNA reads TGTGCCAGCAGCTTGACGGGGGGATATCTCAATGAGCAGTTCTTC.

This clonotype was counted ten times or more. The chain combines TRBV5-5 with TRBJ2-6, with 8 bases identical to TRBD1. The CDR3 is made up of 16 amino acids. The germline V gene encodes CDR1 SGHKS and CDR2 YYEKEE (reference sequence). V gave up 4 bases and J gave up 2 bases; unmatched junction bases: 5. The CDR3 sequence: CASSPDRATGANVLTF. DNA of the CDR3: TGTGCCAGCAGCCCGGACAGGGCGACTGGGGCCAACGTCCTGACTTTC.

This clonotype has just a few counts. The chain is built from TRBV13 and TRBJ1-4; no firm D call. Trimming stripped 0 bases from V and 4 bases from J, with 6 bases between. Germline assignment: CDR1 PRHDT and CDR2 FYEKMQ (reference sequence). The CDR3 runs 14 residues. DNA for the CDR3: TGTGCCAGCAGCTTAGGGCTGGATAATGAAAAACTGTTTTTT. This translates into CASSLGLDNEKLFF.

This clonotype was found many times. CDR3 bases: TGCGCCAGCAGGGATCCGAGACAGGGGAGGAATGAGCAGTTCTTC. Translation: CASRDPRQGRNEQFF. The chain joins TRBV5-1 to TRBJ2-1; 8 nucleotides line up with TRBD1. The CDR3 loop spans 15 amino acids. Germline V lookup: CDR1 SGHRS, CDR2 YFSETQ. V gave up 5 bases and J gave up 7 bases; unmatched junction bases: 11.

This clonotype was recorded at least ten times. The chain is built from TRBV15 and TRBJ2-5; D is undetermined. Per germline, CDR1 LNHNV and CDR2 YYDKDF (reference sequence). The CDR3 is 11 residues long. The V end was cut by 8 bases, the J end by 0 bases, with 4 bases between. The DNA for the CDR3 is TGTGCCACCGCGGACCAAGAGACCCAGTACTTC. Residues: CATADQETQYF. The whole variable domain, filled in from reference TRBV15 and TRBJ2-5, reads DAMVIQNPRYQVTQFGKPVTLSCSQTLNHNVMYWYQQKSSQAPKLLFHYYDKDFNNEADTPDNFQSRRPNTSFCFLDIRSPGLGDTAMYLCATADQETQYFGPGTRLLVL.

This clonotype was seen repeatedly, ten times or more. This chain links TRBV20-1 with TRBJ2-5; D might be TRBD2 (5 bases). Trimming left V 6 bases short and J 2 bases short, with 10 bases between. The CDR3 sequence is 12 residues long. CDR1 is DFQATT, CDR2 SNEGSKA, per germline (reference sequence). The CDR3 is CSARPGQETQYF. In DNA, the CDR3 is TGCAGTGCCCGACCGGGACAAGAGACCCAGTACTTC.

This clonotype was seen many times. This sequence joins TRBV30 and TRBJ1-2, with 7 bases matching TRBD1. The CDR3 spans 11 residues. Germline values: CDR1 GTSNPN, CDR2 SVGIG (reference sequence). The V gene end was trimmed by 5 bases and the J gene end by 7 bases; junction bases not matched to a gene: 4. The CDR3 DNA is TGTGCCTGGGACAGGGAGCTTGGCTACACCTTC. It encodes CAWDRELGYTF.

Notes on this clonotype: Just one base apart from a much larger clone, this may be a read error. This rearrangement joins TRBV25-1 to TRBJ2-7; TRBD2 might be the D (5 bases). Germline V gene sequence: CDR1 MGHDK, CDR2 SYGVNS. V lost 5 bases to trimming and J lost 1 base, with 18 bases between them. The CDR3 covers 16 residues. The CDR3 DNA is TGTGCCAGCAGTCCCTTTATACTAGAAGAATCCTACGAGCAGTACTTC. This codes for CASSPFILEESYEQYF.

J is TRBJ1-5 and V is TRBV18; 10 bases fit TRBD1. This CDR3 has 15 amino acids. Germline V CDR1 and CDR2: KGHSH, LQKENI. The junction had 8 bases not matched to a gene; V was cut back by 6 bases and J by 6 bases. The CDR3 protein is CASSSGQGRLQPQHF. The CDR3 coding sequence is TGTGCCAGCTCGTCGGGACAGGGGAGGCTTCAGCCCCAGCATTTT.

This clonotype was counted a few times. The gene calls are TRBV4-1 and TRBJ2-7, with 7 bases that match TRBD1. There are 16 residues in the CDR3. V was pared by 3 bases and J by 4 bases, with 12 bases of the junction left unmatched. Germline V gene sequence: CDR1 MGHRA, CDR2 YSYEKL. CDR3 bases: TGCGCCAGCAGCCAGGCGATGGGACAGATAATTTACGAGCAGTACTTC. Protein product: CASSQAMGQIIYEQYF.

The table lists this clonotype with many counts. The CDR3 sequence: CASGLSVYTIYF. The CDR3 DNA reads TGTGCTAGTGGTTTGTCCGTTTACACCATATATTTT. The rearrangement joins TRBV12-5 to TRBJ1-3; D is unclear. Trimming stripped 2 bases from V and 8 bases from J, with 7 bases between. CDR1 LGHNT and CDR2 FRNRAP come from the germline V gene. CDR3 length: 12 amino acids.

This clonotype showed up many times. The V gene is TRBV6-5, the J gene TRBJ2-1; unclear D gene. There are 16 residues in the CDR3. V gave up 0 bases and J gave up 5 bases, with 14 bases separating them. Germline CDR1 is MNHEY and CDR2 is SVGAGI. The CDR3 loop reads CASSYSGLDLNNEQFF. In DNA form, the CDR3 reads TGTGCCAGCAGTTACTCAGGGCTGGATCTAAACAATGAGCAGTTCTTC.

This clonotype was observed a few times. This chain uses TRBV2 with TRBJ2-3, with 7 bases fitting TRBD2. Trimming removed 5 bases from V and 0 bases from J; junction bases left unmatched: 20. The CDR3 length is 20 residues. The germline gives CDR1 SNHLY, CDR2 FYNNEI. CDR3 loop: CASSSFVGTTRSTSTDTQYF. The DNA for the CDR3 is TGTGCCAGCAGTTCTTTCGTCGGGACTACCAGATCAACTAGCACAGATACGCAGTATTTT. Full variable domain (remainder filled in from reference TRBV2 and TRBJ2-3): EPEVTQTPSHQVTQMGQEVILRCVPISNHLYFYWYRQILGQKVEFLVSFYNNEISEKSEIFDDQFSVERPDGSNFTLKIRSTKLEDSAMYFCASSSFVGTTRSTSTDTQYFGPGTRLTVL.

This clonotype was counted at least ten times. This chain joins TRBV7-8 and TRBJ1-3; D is uncertain. V dropped 2 bases and J dropped 0 bases, with 11 bases sitting between them. CDR1 SGHVS and CDR2 FQNEAQ come from the germline V gene. This CDR3 is 16 amino acids long. In DNA, the CDR3 is TGTGCCAGCAGCTTATTGCCGGGAAGCTCTGGAAACACCATATATTTT. Translating it yields CASSLLPGSSGNTIYF.

This clonotype was observed at least ten times. The gene calls are TRBV5-6 and TRBJ2-7; 8 bases line up with TRBD1. Germline-derived CDR1 and CDR2 are SGHDT and YYEEEE. CDR3 length: 16 amino acids. After removal of 0 bases from V and 3 bases from J, the junction contained 8 bases not matched to a gene. CDR3 sequence reads: CASSLGTGYAIYEQYF. The CDR3 coding sequence is TGTGCCAGCAGCTTGGGGACAGGGTATGCTATCTACGAGCAGTACTTC.

This clonotype was seen repeatedly, ten times or more. The chain is built from TRBV5-5 and TRBJ2-5; D is undetermined. CDR1 and CDR2 (germline): SGHKS, YYEKEE (reference sequence). CDR3 length: 14 residues. Trimming left V 6 bases short and J 3 bases short, with 15 bases between. The CDR3, as DNA: TGTGCCAGCACCGCTTGGGCAGAGGAAGAGACCCAGTACTTC. This codes for CASTAWAEEETQYF.